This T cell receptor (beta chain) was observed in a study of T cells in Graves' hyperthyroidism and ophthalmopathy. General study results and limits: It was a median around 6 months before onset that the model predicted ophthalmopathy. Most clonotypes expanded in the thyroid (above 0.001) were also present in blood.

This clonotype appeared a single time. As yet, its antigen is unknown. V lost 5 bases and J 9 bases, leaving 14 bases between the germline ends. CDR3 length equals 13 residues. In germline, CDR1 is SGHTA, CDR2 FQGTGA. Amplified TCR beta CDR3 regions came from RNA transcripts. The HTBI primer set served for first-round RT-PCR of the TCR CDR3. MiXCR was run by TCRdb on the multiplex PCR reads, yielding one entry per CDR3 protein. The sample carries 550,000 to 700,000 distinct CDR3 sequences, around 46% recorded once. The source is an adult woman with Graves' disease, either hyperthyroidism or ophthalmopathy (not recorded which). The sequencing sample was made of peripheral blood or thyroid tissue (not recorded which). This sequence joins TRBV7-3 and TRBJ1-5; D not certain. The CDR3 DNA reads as TGTGCCAGCAGCGTCGGACCGGAGGGGCCCCAGCATTTT. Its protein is CASSVGPEGPQHF.